These T cell receptor beta chains were read from a single sample in a study of blood T cell repertoires in COVID-19. TCRdb's copy holds only in-frame clones and misses some; the assay was immunoSEQ multiplex PCR. The sample has about 200,000 clones, around 79% seen once. The sample taken for sequencing was peripheral blood. Receptors were obtained from a woman aged 40 to 50 with COVID-19, enrolled during active disease. Both conserved end residues are part of each CDR3. D genes are given only for firm matches. Only some rows state a clone size, as once, few, many or a class for expanded clones.

>TRBV7-9|TRBJ2-7|NA|NA
TGTGCCAGCAGCTTAGCCTCCTTAGTCTCCTACGAGCAGTACTTC
CASSLASLVSYEQYF
>TRBV25-1|TRBJ1-1|few|NA
TGTGCCAGCAGACTGCGGATTCGTAACACTGAAGCTTTCTTT
CASRLRIRNTEAFF
>TRBV7-8|TRBJ1-2|NA|TRBD1
TGTGCCAGCAGCCCCGACCCGGGACAGGGAGGTGGCTACACCTTC
CASSPDPGQGGGYTF
>TRBV25-1|TRBJ2-3|NA|TRBD1
TGTGCCAGCAGTGAACACAGGGGGCTCGGAGATACGCAGTATTTT
CASSEHRGLGDTQYF
>TRBV6-5|TRBJ2-7|NA|NA
TGTGCCAGCGTTGACAGCAGATCTTTTCAGCAGTACTTC
CASVDSRSFQQYF
>TRBV10-3|TRBJ2-3|NA|NA
NA
CATFGSPTDTQYF
>TRBV27|TRBJ2-6|NA|NA
TGTGCCAGCAGTTGGCGGAAGGTGGCTGGGGCCAACGTCCTGACTTTC
CASSWRKVAGANVLTF
>TRBV6-1|TRBJ2-7|NA|TRBD2
TGTGCCAGCAGTGAAGAGCGGGGGCTGGACGAGCAGTACTTC
CASSEERGLDEQYF
>TRBV19|TRBJ2-7|NA|NA
TGTGCCAGTAGGAAGAGGGGGGGACCCGAGCAGTACTTC
CASRKRGGPEQYF
>TRBV4-3|TRBJ1-5|NA|NA
TGCGCCAGCAGCCAACTCTACCTGACGGGGGGCAATCAGCCCCAGCATTTT
CASSQLYLTGGNQPQHF
>TRBV27|TRBJ1-6|NA|TRBD1
TGTGCCAGCAGTTTGGATGTCGGACAGGGCTCAGGGCCCCTCCACTTT
CASSLDVGQGSGPLHF
>TRBV5-5|TRBJ1-3|NA|NA
TGTGCCAGCAGCTTCCAGGGACAAGGCTCTGGAAACACCATATATTTT
CASSFQGQGSGNTIYF
>TRBV7-9|TRBJ2-3|NA|NA
TGTGCCAGCAGCCCTCAGGATACGCAGTATTTT
CASSPQDTQYF
>TRBV7-2|TRBJ2-7|NA|TRBD1
TGTGCCAGCAGTCCTCAGACAGGGGGGCCGAAACAGTACTTC
CASSPQTGGPKQYF
>TRBV27|TRBJ1-2|few|NA
TGTGCCAGCAGCCCACAGGGCATGAGTGGTGGCTACACCTTC
CASSPQGMSGGYTF
>TRBV5-1|TRBJ1-1|NA|NA
TGCGCCAGCAGCTTGGCCCCCGGAGTCCATAAACTTGAAGCTTTCTTT
CASSLAPGVHKLEAFF
>TRBV7-6|TRBJ1-1|NA|NA
TGTGCCAGCAGCTTCGGCGCCAGGACTGAAGCTTTCTTT
CASSFGARTEAFF
>TRBV4-1|TRBJ2-5|NA|TRBD2
TGCGCCAGCAGCCAAGAAGGGACTAGAAGGGCCCAGTACTTC
CASSQEGTRRAQYF
>TRBV18|TRBJ1-5|NA|NA
TGTGCCAGCTCACCGGCAGGGAGCAATCAGCCCCAGCATTTT
CASSPAGSNQPQHF
>TRBV15|TRBJ2-7|NA|NA
TGTGCCACCAGCTTCAGCGGAACCTACGAGCAGTACTTC
CATSFSGTYEQYF
>TRBV6-1|TRBJ1-5|NA|NA
TGTGCCAGCAGCGAAGTCGTCCTTGAGACAGGAGTCAATCAGCCCCAGCATTTT
CASSEVVLETGVNQPQHF
>TRBV4-3|TRBJ1-4|NA|NA
TGCGCCAGCAGACTTATGGGGGAGGATAATGAAAAACTGTTTTTT
CASRLMGEDNEKLFF
>TRBV7-2|TRBJ2-7|NA|NA
TGTGCCAGCAGCCTCTCTTACGAGCAGTACTTC
CASSLSYEQYF
>TRBV6-5|TRBJ1-4|NA|NA
TGTGCCAGCAGTTACTCCGGACAGCGCAATGAAAAACTGTTTTTT
CASSYSGQRNEKLFF
>TRBV7-7|TRBJ2-1|NA|TRBD1
TGTGCCAGCAGCTTCGGGACAGGGGGCTACAATGAGCAGTTCTTC
CASSFGTGGYNEQFF
>TRBV2|TRBJ1-2|NA|NA
TGTGCCAGCAGTGAAGGCCGCAGGGTTCACTATGGCTACACCTTC
CASSEGRRVHYGYTF
>TRBV19|TRBJ2-3|NA|NA
TGTGCCAGTAGGCCGACTAGGTCCGGCACAGATACGCAGTATTTT
CASRPTRSGTDTQYF
>TRBV6-5|TRBJ2-1|NA|TRBD2
TGTGCCAGCAATCCTAGCGGAATCTACAATGAGCAGTTCTTC
CASNPSGIYNEQFF
>TRBV2|TRBJ2-5|NA|TRBD2
TGTGCCAGCAGGACCGGGACTAGCGGGAGGGCCCCCCAAGAGACCCAGTACTTC
CASRTGTSGRAPQETQYF
>TRBV5-1|TRBJ1-2|once|NA
TGCGCCAGCAGTCGAGACAGGAGTAACTATGGCTACACCTTC
CASSRDRSNYGYTF
>TRBV6-1|TRBJ1-5|NA|TRBD1
TGTGCCAGCAGTGAAGCGTGGGGACAGGGGGCGTATAGCAATCAGCCCCAGCATTTT
CASSEAWGQGAYSNQPQHF
>TRBV27|TRBJ1-5|NA|NA
TGTGCCAGCAGTTTATCGTCGGGAGCCCCAGGCAATCAGCCCCAGCATTTT
CASSLSSGAPGNQPQHF
>TRBV10-3|TRBJ2-5|NA|TRBD2
TGTGCCATCAGTGGACTAGCGGGGCAAGAGACCCAGTACTTC
CAISGLAGQETQYF
>TRBV7-9|TRBJ2-7|few|TRBD2
TGTGCCAGCAGCTTAGGGACTAGCGGGAGGGCCGGCTACGAGCAGTACTTC
CASSLGTSGRAGYEQYF
>TRBV2|TRBJ2-2|NA|TRBD2
TGTGCCAGCAGTGAAGTTGGTATCGTTCTAGCGGGGACGAACACCGGGGAGCTGTTTTTT
CASSEVGIVLAGTNTGELFF
>TRBV7-3|TRBJ2-1|few|TRBD2
TGTGCCAGCAGCTCGACTAGCAGGCATGAGCAGTTCTTC
CASSSTSRHEQFF
>TRBV18|TRBJ2-1|once|TRBD2
TGTGCCAGCTCACCGGGACTAGCGGCCTACAATGAGCAGTTCTTC
CASSPGLAAYNEQFF
>TRBV11-1|TRBJ2-2|NA|NA
TGTGCCAGCAGCTCGCCGACAGTCAACACCGGGGAGCTGTTTTTT
CASSSPTVNTGELFF
>TRBV5-8|TRBJ2-7|NA|NA
TGTGCCAGCAGTGGGGCCTCCTACGAGCAGTACTTC
CASSGASYEQYF
>TRBV4-2|TRBJ1-1|NA|NA
TGTGCCAGCAGCCAATCAGTCGGGGAGATCGGAGCTTTCTTT
CASSQSVGEIGAFF
>TRBV6-5|TRBJ1-5|NA|TRBD1
TGTGCCAGCAGTTACGTCGCAGGGGGGCAGCCCCAGCATTTT
CASSYVAGGQPQHF
>TRBV27|TRBJ1-2|NA|TRBD1
TGTGCCAGCAGTTTCGACAGGGGAGGTAAAGCGGGAGGCTACACCTTC
CASSFDRGGKAGGYTF
>TRBV5-4|TRBJ2-7|NA|NA
TGTGCCAGCAGCTTGGACAGCTTAAACTCCTACGAGCAGTACTTC
CASSLDSLNSYEQYF